The 7 T cell receptor beta chains below were found in one sample sequenced in a study of blood T cell repertoires in COVID-19. Using immunoSEQ multiplex PCR, the repertoire was profiled, and TCRdb retains in-frame clones only, with some absent. The sample consists of more than 60,000 clones, more than 75% of them appearing once. The sample comprised peripheral blood. The receptors derive from an elderly woman with active or convalescent COVID-19.

The gene calls are TRBV5-5 and TRBJ2-3; maybe TRBD1 (6 bases). The germline V gene encodes CDR1 SGHKS and CDR2 YYEKEE (reference sequence). The V and J ends lost 4 bases and 3 bases respectively, with 18 bases between them. The CDR3 contains 16 residues. This CDR3 reads CASSREGQINTDTQYF. The DNA for the CDR3 is TGTGCCAGCAGCCGGGAAGGACAGATCAATACAGATACGCAGTATTTT.

The chain links TRBV14 to TRBJ2-6; a weak D match, TRBD1 (6 bases). This CDR3 has 18 residues. Germline V lookup: CDR1 SGHDN, CDR2 FVKESK. Trimming took off 1 base at V and 0 bases at J, with 13 bases between the two ends. The CDR3 sequence is CASSQARTAISGANVLTF. The CDR3 bases are TGTGCCAGCAGCCAAGCTCGGACAGCGATCTCTGGGGCCAACGTCCTGACTTTC.

This clone showed up just once. J is TRBJ1-2 and V is TRBV5-1; 9 positions agree with TRBD1. This CDR3 has 14 amino acids. Trimming removed 4 bases from V and 4 bases from J; junction bases left unmatched: 5. From germline, CDR1 is SGHRS and CDR2 YFSETQ. CDR3 region: CASSRMDRGYGYTF. CDR3 DNA sequence: TGCGCCAGCAGCCGAATGGACAGGGGCTATGGCTACACCTTC.

V usage is TRBV29-1 and J usage is TRBJ1-2; the D gene is possibly TRBD1 (6 bases). CDR3 length: 15 residues. Germline V CDR1 and CDR2: SQVTM, ANQGSEA. The germline V and J ends were trimmed by 0 bases and 3 bases, with 14 bases remaining between them. The CDR3 DNA sequence: TGCAGCGTTGAAGAGCAGGGGAGTTTTGACTATGGCTACACCTTC. It encodes CSVEEQGSFDYGYTF.

This clone occurred once. V is TRBV28 and J is TRBJ2-3; TRBD2 aligns across 8 bases. The junction had 9 bases not matched to a gene; V was cut back by 7 bases and J by 6 bases. Germline V gives CDR1 MDHEN, CDR2 SYDVKM. The CDR3 is 14 amino acids. The CDR3 spells CASTSSGGSDTQYF. The CDR3 bases are TGTGCCAGCACCTCGAGCGGGGGTTCGGATACGCAGTATTTT.

J is TRBJ1-5 and V is TRBV30; D gene uncertain. The CDR3 contains 15 residues. V was cut by 3 bases and J by 2 bases, with 14 bases left in between. Germline V gives CDR1 GTSNPN, CDR2 SVGIG (reference sequence). The CDR3 region has the DNA TGTGCCTGGAGAACCAAAGGACTCGGCAATCAGCCCCAGCATTTT. Translating gives CAWRTKGLGNQPQHF.

This rearrangement joins TRBV29-1 to TRBJ1-5; TRBD1 matches at 8 bases. The germline V gene has CDR1 SQVTM and CDR2 ANQGSEA. J lost 4 bases, V lost 5 bases, and 1 base had no gene match. The CDR3 spans 12 residues. The CDR3 DNA reads TGCAGCGTTCGGACAGGGAATCAGCCCCAGCATTTT. It codes for CSVRTGNQPQHF.